The rows below give T cell receptor beta chains drawn from one sample of a study of CD8+CD57+ T cells in acquired aplastic anemia. TCRdb analysed the reads with MiXCR anew, one entry per CDR3 protein. The sample has approximately 170,000 distinct CDR3 sequences, around 59% seen once. Sequencing was carried out using sorted CD4+, CD8+, or CD8+CD57+ T cells (not recorded which) from PBMCs. The source is a human donor in good health, serving as a control. Each CDR3 is given with its conserved first and last residue. Fields, in order: V gene, D gene, clone size, J gene, CDR3 DNA, CDR3 protein. The D gene is left open where the match is weak. For some rows the clone size is stated as once, few or many, or as a class when expanded; others skip it.

v_gene: TRBV7-9
d_gene: -
abundance: few
j_gene: TRBJ2-7
CDR3nt: TGTGCCAGCAGCAAGGCACAGAACTACGAGCAGTACTTC
CDR3aa: CASSKAQNYEQYF

v_gene: TRBV7-2
d_gene: TRBD1
abundance: -
j_gene: TRBJ2-7
CDR3nt: TGCGCCAGCAGCGGAGGGACAGGGGGCTCCTACGAGCAGTACTTC
CDR3aa: CASSGGTGGSYEQYF

v_gene: TRBV28
d_gene: -
abundance: few
j_gene: TRBJ1-5
CDR3nt: TGTGCCAGCAGTTCCCGAGAGTGGGTGGATAGCAATCAGCCCCAGCATTTT
CDR3aa: CASSSREWVDSNQPQHF

v_gene: TRBV20-1
d_gene: -
abundance: once
j_gene: TRBJ1-2
CDR3nt: TGCAGTGCTAGGGGGCCCCTTCCTAACTATGGCTACACCTTC
CDR3aa: CSARGPLPNYGYTF

v_gene: TRBV10-2
d_gene: -
abundance: few
j_gene: TRBJ2-1
CDR3nt: TGCGCCAGCAGTGATCCTGACTCGACCAATGAGCAGTTCTTC
CDR3aa: CASSDPDSTNEQFF

v_gene: TRBV18
d_gene: -
abundance: -
j_gene: TRBJ1-1
CDR3nt: TGTGCCAGCTCGTTTACGGTGAACACTGAAGCTTTCTTT
CDR3aa: CASSFTVNTEAFF

v_gene: TRBV7-2
d_gene: TRBD2
abundance: -
j_gene: TRBJ2-7
CDR3nt: TGTGCCAGCAGCTTAGCGTCGGGGGGCTACGAGCAGTACTTC
CDR3aa: CASSLASGGYEQYF

v_gene: TRBV7-9
d_gene: -
abundance: -
j_gene: TRBJ2-1
CDR3nt: -
CDR3aa: CAGSRQADSPLHFGNGHNEQFF

v_gene: TRBV15
d_gene: TRBD1
abundance: -
j_gene: TRBJ1-5
CDR3nt: TGTGCCACCATGGCAGGGGGAAATCAGCCCCAGCATTTT
CDR3aa: CATMAGGNQPQHF

v_gene: TRBV5-1
d_gene: TRBD1
abundance: -
j_gene: TRBJ2-7
CDR3nt: TGCGCCAGCAGCTTGGCCGGGACAGCAGCCTACGAGCAGTACTTC
CDR3aa: CASSLAGTAAYEQYF

v_gene: TRBV5-1
d_gene: TRBD1
abundance: -
j_gene: TRBJ1-1
CDR3nt: TGCGCCAGCAGCTCGGACAGGCCCATGAACACTGAAGCTTTCTTT
CDR3aa: CASSSDRPMNTEAFF

v_gene: TRBV7-3
d_gene: -
abundance: -
j_gene: TRBJ1-3
CDR3nt: TGTGCCAGCAGCTTAATGGCAGGCCCCGGAAACACCATATATTTT
CDR3aa: CASSLMAGPGNTIYF

v_gene: TRBV12-3/TRBV12-4
d_gene: TRBD1
abundance: -
j_gene: TRBJ1-2
CDR3nt: TGTGCCAGCGGTCCACGAAAGGACAGGGTGAACTATGGCTACACCTTC
CDR3aa: CASGPRKDRVNYGYTF

v_gene: TRBV9
d_gene: TRBD1
abundance: -
j_gene: TRBJ1-3
CDR3nt: TGTGCCAGCAGCGTAGGGCCCTTAACGGGACAGGGGAACACCATATATTTT
CDR3aa: CASSVGPLTGQGNTIYF

v_gene: TRBV12-3/TRBV12-4
d_gene: TRBD1
abundance: many
j_gene: TRBJ2-7
CDR3nt: TGTGCCAGCAGTCCCCGGACAGGGTTTAGATACGAGCAGTACTTC
CDR3aa: CASSPRTGFRYEQYF

v_gene: TRBV19
d_gene: -
abundance: few
j_gene: TRBJ1-1
CDR3nt: TGTGCCAGTAGTATAGGTGGGAGGGGAGAAGACACTGAAGCTTTCTTT
CDR3aa: CASSIGGRGEDTEAFF

v_gene: TRBV2
d_gene: TRBD2
abundance: -
j_gene: TRBJ2-2
CDR3nt: TGTGCCAGCAGATTGGGGACTAGCGGACGAATTATTATAGCGAACACCGGGGAGCTGTTTTTT
CDR3aa: CASRLGTSGRIIIANTGELFF

v_gene: TRBV19
d_gene: -
abundance: many
j_gene: TRBJ1-1
CDR3nt: TGTGCCAGTAGTATAGGTCTCACGACAAGTATCAGCACTGAAGCTTTCTTT
CDR3aa: CASSIGLTTSISTEAFF

v_gene: TRBV5-4
d_gene: TRBD2
abundance: -
j_gene: TRBJ2-1
CDR3nt: TGTGCCAGCAGCGGGGGGACTAGCGGGGGGTCCAGCAATGAGCAGTTCTTC
CDR3aa: CASSGGTSGGSSNEQFF

v_gene: TRBV4-1
d_gene: TRBD1
abundance: many
j_gene: TRBJ2-7
CDR3nt: TGCGCCAGCAGCCAATACCGGACAGGATACGAGCAGTACTTC
CDR3aa: CASSQYRTGYEQYF

v_gene: TRBV5-1
d_gene: -
abundance: -
j_gene: TRBJ2-1
CDR3nt: TGCGCCAGCAGCCTCCGGGACCTCTACAATGAGCAGTTCTTC
CDR3aa: CASSLRDLYNEQFF

v_gene: TRBV20-1
d_gene: -
abundance: -
j_gene: TRBJ1-5
CDR3nt: TGCAGTGCTAGAAAGCACCATGGCAATCAGCCCCAGCATTTT
CDR3aa: CSARKHHGNQPQHF

v_gene: TRBV10-3
d_gene: -
abundance: -
j_gene: TRBJ1-6
CDR3nt: TGTGCCACACGACATATCAATTCACCCCTCCACTTT
CDR3aa: CATRHINSPLHF

v_gene: TRBV7-6
d_gene: TRBD1
abundance: -
j_gene: TRBJ1-2
CDR3nt: TGTGCCAGCAGCTTAGAGCCGGGACAGGTTGGGAGCTACACCTTC
CDR3aa: CASSLEPGQVGSYTF

v_gene: TRBV9
d_gene: -
abundance: -
j_gene: TRBJ1-4
CDR3nt: TGTGCCAGCTCGGGGGCTGATGATGAAAAACTGTTTTTT
CDR3aa: CASSGADDEKLFF

v_gene: TRBV4-1
d_gene: -
abundance: many
j_gene: TRBJ2-6
CDR3nt: TGCGCCAGCAGCCAAGGACTTACTGGGGCCAACGTCCTGACTTTC
CDR3aa: CASSQGLTGANVLTF

v_gene: TRBV5-6
d_gene: TRBD1
abundance: many
j_gene: TRBJ2-3
CDR3nt: TGTGCCAGCAGCCGTTACTCAGGGGGCCGATCCACAGATACGCAGTATTTT
CDR3aa: CASSRYSGGRSTDTQYF

v_gene: TRBV6-2/TRBV6-3
d_gene: -
abundance: many
j_gene: TRBJ1-1
CDR3nt: TGTGCCAGCAGTCGAGCCGGGACAATGAACACTGAAGCTTTCTTT
CDR3aa: CASSRAGTMNTEAFF

v_gene: TRBV20-1
d_gene: TRBD1
abundance: many
j_gene: TRBJ1-1
CDR3nt: TGCAGTGCTAGAGAGCGAGACAGGGCGCGTAGGTATCCTTTCTTT
CDR3aa: CSARERDRARRYPFF

v_gene: TRBV5-5
d_gene: -
abundance: -
j_gene: TRBJ1-2
CDR3nt: TGTGCCAGCAGCCAAGGGAACAGGCTAACTAACTATGGCTACACCTTC
CDR3aa: CASSQGNRLTNYGYTF

v_gene: TRBV10-3
d_gene: TRBD2
abundance: once
j_gene: TRBJ2-3
CDR3nt: TGTGCCATCGGGAGCGGGGGCGGAGTAGGCACAGATACGCAGTATTTT
CDR3aa: CAIGSGGGVGTDTQYF

v_gene: TRBV10-2
d_gene: -
abundance: many
j_gene: TRBJ1-3
CDR3nt: TGCGCCAGCAGTGGACCTTCGGGATACAGGGATCACTCTGGAAACACCATATATTTT
CDR3aa: CASSGPSGYRDHSGNTIYF

v_gene: TRBV20-1
d_gene: -
abundance: many
j_gene: TRBJ2-3
CDR3nt: TGCAGTGCATCACCCCCATCCACAGATACGCAGTATTTT
CDR3aa: CSASPPSTDTQYF